These T cell receptor beta chains were read from a single sample in a study of blood T cell repertoires in COVID-19. The method was immunoSEQ multiplex PCR; TCRdb's version includes in-frame clones alone and lacks a portion of them. Seen here are approximately 65,000 clones, approximately 80% observed once, and the top ten hold 3% to 4.5%. The specimen sequenced was PBMCs or T cells enriched from blood (not recorded which). The receptors derive from a woman aged 35 to 49 with acute COVID-19. Both conserved end residues are part of each CDR3. Each record gives: CDR3 protein, V gene, clone size. A row's size may be missing; if present it is once, few, many or a size class.

CASSLEGGGIPYEQYF TRBV5-1 -
CASSFGGSYEQYF TRBV4-1 -
CASSLKGDQPQHF TRBV27 -
CASSLGGWLAGDLNGELFF TRBV28 -
CASSEYGRGFTNEQFF TRBV25-1 -
CASSVDPGGTYEQYF TRBV9 -
CASSHQAGNTDTQYF TRBV5-1 few
CASSGGGSQETQYF TRBV5-1 -
CASSGGTGSTTNEKLFF TRBV6-1 -
CASSPQWGGNQPQHF TRBV27 few
CASSLDSPEPLHF TRBV5-1 few
CAISDIRNTEAFF TRBV10-3 -
CASSDLLAGGIGMVDNEQFF TRBV2 -
CASSLDLGAEAFF TRBV5-6 -
CASSFRSSGKGELFF TRBV28 -
CASSSRQGTFTDTQYF TRBV7-9 -
CASRTDRGRKAFF TRBV19 -
CATSEATGMVDGYTF TRBV24-1 -
CASSLSGSDYNEQFF TRBV27 once
CASSLRGSGETQYF TRBV13 -
CASRGASGPLKYEQYF TRBV11-2 -
CASSLTGRDTQYF TRBV28 -
CASGVTGTGNIQYF TRBV5-6 -
CASSRAGYREASSAKNIQYF TRBV19 -
CASSYSGTTGELFF TRBV27 once
CASSLPTGGRIGYTF TRBV28 -
CASSLAQLGGTGELFF TRBV5-6 -
CSASGGGAQETQYF TRBV20-1 few
CASSHTSGGVDTQYF TRBV28 -
CASSRGRGGTEAFF TRBV13 -
CASSPPGRVLAKNIQYF TRBV13 -
CASSHLGEGRYNEQFF TRBV7-9 -
CASSFSTGGSYNSPLHF TRBV7-8 -
CASQDSPDEQFF TRBV7-9 -
CASRRDTRAYEQYF TRBV19 -
CASSLGLEGDEQFF TRBV13 -
CASSETSGTTDTQYF TRBV6-1 -
CASSFTGTTEAFF TRBV19 -
CASSTTGSPNQPQHF TRBV2 once
CASNTANTGELFF TRBV27 -
CASSLPRQVSYGYTF TRBV5-6 -
CASSTPGQGQPQHF TRBV19 once
CASSQDLRNSGANVLTF TRBV4-2 -
CAIRAGVDNSPLHF TRBV10-3 -
CASSGRQGFAEAFF TRBV10-1 -
CASSPRGLNNQPQHF TRBV18 -
CASSTLASNQPQHF TRBV5-6 -
CASNGVISDTEAFF TRBV10-2 -
CASSKTRGANVLTF TRBV7-2 -
CASSPARRLAGLNGLGMETQYF TRBV18 -
CASSLDSGSYNEQFF TRBV5-1 -
CASSPGGTLKTQYF TRBV7-3 few
CASRGQAEKTQYF TRBV5-5 -
CASSMGLAGVNEQFF TRBV19 once
CASNPKTNNEQFF TRBV11-2 -
CASSEAGGNTGELFF TRBV25-1 -
CASSSLQRGTDTQYF TRBV4-2 -
CASRGLAGIANEQFF TRBV27 -
CASNAADNTGELFF TRBV7-9 few
CASSSPGTGVSEKLFF TRBV28 -